The clone carrying this TCR beta chain has a count of ten or more. The data stem from a study of T cells in Graves' hyperthyroidism and ophthalmopathy. Template material for amplifying TCR beta CDR3 regions consisted of RNA transcripts. Researchers ran a first-round RT-PCR on the TCR CDR3 using the HTBI primer set. TCRdb called the multiplex PCR reads again in MiXCR, with one record for every CDR3 protein. Among more than 500,000 distinct CDR3 sequences listed, roughly 15% were seen once. V was shortened by 8 bases and J by 0 bases, with 16 bases between the two germline ends. This CDR3 is built from 15 residues. Germline V gene data show CDR1 as MDHEN and CDR2 as SYDVKM.

The sequenced sample was blood. The chain employs TRBV28 and TRBJ1-1; tentatively, D is TRBD1 (5 bases). The clonotype comes from a woman aged 40 to 50 with Graves' ophthalmopathy. In nucleotides, the CDR3 is TGTGCCAGCTTAGACCGGGACCGCATGAACACTGAAGCTTTCTTT. It translates to CASLDRDRMNTEAFF.